The 8 T cell receptor beta chains below were found in one sample sequenced in a study of T cell changes during pregnancy in multiple sclerosis. Repertoires were generated with immunoSEQ multiplex PCR, while TCRdb's copy carries only in-frame clones and drops some. The table shows about 68,000 clones, with approximately 90% occurring only once. Specimen: peripheral blood, collected in the third trimester of pregnancy. These receptors came from a female donor with multiple sclerosis, enrolled in a pregnancy study.

The chain joins TRBV5-1 to TRBJ2-2; 13 bases align to TRBD2. This CDR3 comprises 17 residues. The V gene end was trimmed by 0 bases and the J gene end by 2 bases; junction bases not matched to a gene: 1. The germline V gene has CDR1 SGHRS and CDR2 YFSETQ. CDR3 sequence reads: CASSLGTSGRNTGELFF. The CDR3 region has the DNA TGCGCCAGCAGCTTGGGGACTAGCGGGAGAAACACCGGGGAGCTGTTTTTT.

The gene calls are TRBV6-5 and TRBJ2-3; D call uncertain. The length of the CDR3 is 15 residues. The V end was cut by 0 bases, the J end by 0 bases, with 7 bases between. Germline loops: CDR1 MNHEY, CDR2 SVGAGI. CDR3 region: CASSYSYDSTDTQYF. CDR3 DNA sequence: TGTGCCAGCAGTTACTCCTATGATAGCACAGATACGCAGTATTTT.

The chain employs TRBV6-5 and TRBJ1-2; D is unresolved. The V end lost 0 bases, the J end lost 6 bases, and 11 bases lay between the germline ends. This CDR3 is 14 amino acids long. CDR1 and CDR2 (germline): MNHEY, SVGAGI. This CDR3 reads CASSYSSETDGYTF. The CDR3 nucleotides read TGTGCCAGCAGTTACTCCTCTGAGACTGATGGCTACACCTTC.

The V and J genes are TRBV7-2 and TRBJ2-6; TRBD1 is a possible D gene (5 bases). CDR3 length equals 15 residues. Germline assignment: CDR1 SGHTA and CDR2 FQGNSA. Between the trimmed V and J ends, which lost 8 bases and 0 bases, there was a span of 11 bases. The CDR3 loop is CASAGSSSGANVLTF. In DNA, the CDR3 is TGTGCCAGCGCAGGGTCCAGCTCTGGGGCCAACGTCCTGACTTTC.

The V and J genes are TRBV19 and TRBJ2-1; 8 bases align to TRBD2. Germline V gene sequence: CDR1 LNHDA, CDR2 SQIVND (reference sequence). Trimming took 6 bases from V and 0 from J; bases not matched to a gene: 13. The CDR3 totals 18 residues. The CDR3 loop reads CASSPGLVYRSSYNEQFF. The CDR3 DNA sequence: TGTGCCAGTAGCCCGGGACTAGTGTATAGAAGCTCCTACAATGAGCAGTTCTTC.

The chain uses TRBV19 and TRBJ2-1, with TRBD2 identical over 11 bases. With V trimmed by 6 bases and J by 5 bases, 9 bases remained unmatched. The CDR3 loop spans 16 amino acids. The germline gives CDR1 LNHDA, CDR2 SQIVND (reference sequence). The CDR3 DNA is TGTGCCAGTAGGGACTTTAGCGGGAGGGCCGACAATGAGCAGTTCTTC. Protein: CASRDFSGRADNEQFF.

In this sample, this clone turned up once. CDR3 loop: CASSLGGIWTEAFF. Here the CDR3 DNA reads TGTGCCAGCAGTTTAGGGGGTATCTGGACTGAAGCTTTCTTT. The chain is built from TRBV25-1 and TRBJ1-1; D possibly corresponds to TRBD1 (6 bases). V was shortened by 5 bases and J by 5 bases, with 15 bases between the two germline ends. The germline V gene has CDR1 MGHDK and CDR2 SYGVNS. The CDR3 contains 14 residues.

The chain employs TRBV7-9 and TRBJ1-2; possible D gene TRBD1, 5 bases. The germline V and J ends were trimmed by 6 bases and 10 bases, with 15 bases remaining between them. This CDR3 spans 12 amino acids. Germline assignment: CDR1 SEHNR and CDR2 FQNEAQ (reference sequence). CDR3 bases: TGTGCCAGCAGAACAGGCCTCTTTGCCTACACCTTC. Encoded protein: CASRTGLFAYTF.